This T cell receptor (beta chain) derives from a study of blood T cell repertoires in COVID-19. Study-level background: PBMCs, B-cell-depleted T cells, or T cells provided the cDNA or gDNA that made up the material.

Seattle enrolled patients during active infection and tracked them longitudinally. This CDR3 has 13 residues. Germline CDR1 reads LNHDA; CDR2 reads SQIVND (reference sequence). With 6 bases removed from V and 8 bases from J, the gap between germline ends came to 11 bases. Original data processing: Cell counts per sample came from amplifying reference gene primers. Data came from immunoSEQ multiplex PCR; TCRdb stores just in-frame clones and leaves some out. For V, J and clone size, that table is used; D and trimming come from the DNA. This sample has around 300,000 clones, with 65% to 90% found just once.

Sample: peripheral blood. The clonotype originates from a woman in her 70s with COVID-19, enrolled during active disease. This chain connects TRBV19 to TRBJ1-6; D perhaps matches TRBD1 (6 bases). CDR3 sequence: CASRDSWDSPLHF. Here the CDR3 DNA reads TGTGCCAGTAGGGACAGTTGGGATTCACCCCTCCACTTT.